This TCR beta chain was profiled in a study of T cell responses to AZD1222 COVID-19 vaccine. Study results and limitations: The study found Spike-specific TCR breadth and depth rose after two AZD1222 doses. Only a handful of AZD1222 recipients, more than five in all, had baseline seropositivity. There were vaccine-associated CD4 TCRs across spike, dominant at 160-218 and 743-854. The peak T cell response came first, and repertoires were sampled only after it.

Assay: immunoSEQ multiplex PCR; the TCRdb copy retains only in-frame clones and omits some. The table records about 150,000 clones, over 90% of them present only once. The CDR3 runs to 16 residues. Trimming took 2 bases from V and 5 from J, leaving 15 bases between them. Germline V CDR1 and CDR2: MNHNY, SVGAGI (reference sequence). To note about this clone: The antigen is not known.

The chain employs TRBV6-6 and TRBJ1-4, with a weak D call TRBD1 (5 bases). The sample consisted of peripheral blood, taken on day 0 of AZD1222 vaccination. The source is an adult in good health. CDR3 sequence reads: CASSYPPDGTNEKLFF. CDR3 coding DNA: TGTGCCAGCAGTTACCCTCCGGACGGGACGAATGAAAAACTGTTTTTT.